Described below is a single T cell receptor (beta chain) sequence and its context. The antigen remains undetermined. This CDR3 is 16 amino acids long. The ends lost 3 bases at V and 3 bases at J; junction bases unmatched: 8. Germline CDR1 reads MDHEN; CDR2 reads SYDVKM. Generated by immunoSEQ multiplex PCR, the TCRdb table keeps only in-frame clones and is missing some. The sample lists about 150,000 clones, approximately 90% occurring once. The data stem from a study of T cell responses to AZD1222 COVID-19 vaccine. Study-wide findings and caveats: Researchers took repertoire samples only after the peak T cell response had come. Mostly white British, mostly female donors; authors suggested clonal diversity may be underestimated.

This rearrangement joins TRBV28 to TRBJ1-1, with 9 bases fitting TRBD1. This receptor was obtained from an adult in good health. The material was peripheral blood, obtained on day 0 of AZD1222 vaccination. This chain's CDR3 is CASSFPNRGQDTEAFF. The CDR3 nucleotides are TGTGCCAGCAGTTTCCCTAACAGGGGGCAGGACACTGAAGCTTTCTTT. The full variable domain, completed using reference TRBV28 and TRBJ1-1, is DVKVTQSSRYLVKRTGEKVFLECVQDMDHENMFWYRQDPGLGLRLIYFSYDVKMKEKGDIPEGYSVSREKKERFSLILESASTNQTSMYLCASSFPNRGQDTEAFFGQGTRLTVV.